This record concerns one T cell receptor beta chain sequence. The sample comes from a study of blood T cell repertoires in COVID-19. Per the study methods: Quantification of nucleated cells was approximated via reference gene primer amplification. Data came from immunoSEQ multiplex PCR; TCRdb stores just in-frame clones and leaves some out. The V and J calls and clone size are taken from that table; D and trimming were inferred from the DNA. This sample has about 250,000 clones, with around 88% found just once. Specimen: peripheral blood. The sequence derives from a man older than 75 with acute or convalescent COVID-19.

In DNA, the CDR3 is TGTGCCAGCAAGCGACAGGGGGATTACAATGAGCAGTTCTTC. Residues: CASKRQGDYNEQFF. The chain carries TRBV14 and TRBJ2-1; 9 bases align to TRBD1. Germline V gives CDR1 SGHDN, CDR2 FVKESK. CDR3 length: 14 amino acids. With V trimmed by 7 bases and J by 4 bases, 5 bases remained unmatched.